This T cell receptor (beta chain) was profiled in a study of cytomegalovirus exposure and HLA in healthy donors. On this clone itself: The antigen remains unidentified.

Study-wide results and limits: Researchers counted around 170 TCR beta chains as cytomegalovirus-associated. CMV serostatus alone was available as immune exposure information. In a later analysis, TCR association rates varied by HLA locus: DRB1 most, HLA-C fewest.

Though nominally healthy at sampling, donors likely had unrecorded immune exposures. From germline, CDR1 is LNHDA and CDR2 SQIVND (reference sequence). The CDR3 runs to 12 residues. V shed 3 bases and J shed 4 bases, with 6 bases lying between them. The PCR used 60 Vbeta and 13 Jbeta primers. The repertoire was sequenced with immunoSEQ multiplex PCR; TCRdb's copy has only in-frame clones and lacks some. Among hundreds of thousands of clones listed, around 85% were seen once. The sequenced material came from PBMCs. This TCR was recovered from a girl aged 2 to 9 in good health and CMV-seronegative. The chain links TRBV19 to TRBJ1-2; tentatively, D is TRBD1 (5 bases). CDR3 sequence: CASSIRAYGYTF. CDR3 nucleotide sequence: TGTGCCAGTAGTATCAGGGCCTATGGCTACACCTTC.